There are a few counts of the clone carrying this T cell receptor beta chain. Antigen specificity is unknown. The data stem from a study of blood T cells in healthy people across ages. Next came a second PCR, run for about 6 to 12 cycles, which used a sample-barcoded 5' primer along with a J-beta primer mix. The authors tagged each cDNA molecule using a template-switch adaptor with 12 random nucleotides. MiXCR, run by TCRdb on the 5' RACE reads, gives a single entry per CDR3 protein. The table lists more than 650,000 distinct CDR3 sequences, 53% of them singletons. Study results and limitations: Per million T cells, TCR beta diversity dropped about linearly as age rose. When set beside aged donors, long-lived donors presented more naive CD4+ cells and higher diversity.

The source is a man older than 75 in good health. The sequenced sample consisted of blood.

The CDR3 loop is CASSSTVTYEQYF. CDR3 DNA: TGTGCCAGCAGCTCCACGGTCACCTACGAGCAGTACTTC. The chain carries TRBV27 and TRBJ2-7; the D is unclear. Trimming took 6 bases from V and 2 from J, leaving 11 bases between them. Germline V lookup: CDR1 MNHEY, CDR2 SMNVEV (reference sequence). The CDR3 extends over 13 amino acids.